This entry concerns a single T cell receptor (beta chain). The antigen is unknown. The data derive from a study of cytomegalovirus exposure and HLA in healthy donors. Study results and limitations: Most subjects' HLA-A and HLA-B alleles were reportedly predicted from TCR beta sequences. Altogether, 160 or so TCR beta chains were recorded as cytomegalovirus-associated. A later analysis linked a missense variant in DCLRE1C to the trimming of TCR beta V and J genes.

Vbeta (60) and Jbeta (13) primers were used in the PCR. Sequencing was performed with immunoSEQ multiplex PCR; in TCRdb, only in-frame clones are kept and a portion is missing. The top ten clones hold around 2.6% of a sample with 95,000 to 120,000 clones, approximately 83% of them seen once. The CDR3 covers 14 residues. V lost 3 bases and J 6 bases, leaving 15 bases between the germline ends. The V gene's germline CDR1 is SGDLS and CDR2 YYNGEE. The sequence was collected from a woman between 18 and 29 years old in good health and CMV-seronegative. The gene calls are TRBV9 and TRBJ1-2; tentatively, D is TRBD1 (5 bases). The sample comprised PBMCs. The chain's CDR3 is CASSAGGGFNGYTF. The CDR3 DNA sequence: TGTGCCAGCAGCGCGGGGGGAGGGTTTAATGGCTACACCTTC. The variable domain in full, completed from reference TRBV9 and TRBJ1-2, reads DSGVTQTPKHLITATGQRVTLRCSPRSGDLSVYWYQQSLDQGLQFLIQYYNGEERAKGNILERFSAQQFPDLHSELNLSSLELGDSALYFCASSAGGGFNGYTFGSGTRLTVV.